This section outlines one TCR beta chain sequence together with its context. The CDR3 totals 13 residues. V trimming: 10 bases; J trimming: 2 bases; junction bases outside the gene matches: 6. The V gene's germline CDR1 is LNHDA and CDR2 SQIVND (reference sequence). This record comes from a study of blood T cell repertoires in COVID-19. Study-wide context: Material from acute and convalescent COVID-19 was sourced from the United States, Italy and Spain. PBMCs, B-cell-depleted T cells, or T cells provided the cDNA or gDNA that made up the material.

Per the study methods: By means of reference gene primer amplification, nucleated cell counts were estimated. Method: immunoSEQ multiplex PCR; TCRdb's copy keeps in-frame clones and lacks some. V, J and clone size are taken as reported in that table, and D and trimming were inferred from the DNA itself. The repertoire holds tens of thousands of clones, with approximately 90% as singletons. Sequencing input: peripheral blood. This chain uses TRBV19 with TRBJ1-2; 8 bases map to TRBD1. The sequence derives from a man in his 70s with active or convalescent COVID-19. The CDR3 DNA reads as TGTGCCACCGCAAGGGACAGGAACTATGGCTACACCTTC. As protein: CATARDRNYGYTF.